Listed below are T cell receptor beta chains from one sample, sequenced in a study of blood T cell repertoires in COVID-19. The data were produced by immunoSEQ multiplex PCR, yet TCRdb's version contains in-frame clones alone and is incomplete. The sample lists 70,000 or so clones; about four fifths were seen once. The specimen sequenced was peripheral blood. These receptors were collected from a human donor in a cohort sampled during active COVID-19. Each CDR3 is given without its conserved first and last residue.

TRBV5-1,TRBJ2-1,13,ASSLGLLPDNEQF
TRBV27,TRBJ2-7,11,ASHRGSSYEQY
TRBV19,TRBJ2-1,13,ASTSSGLAGGEQF
TRBV9,TRBJ2-7,14,ASSEGGGSNQYEQY
TRBV6-6,TRBJ2-7,10,ASRTGDRDTC
TRBV6-6,TRBJ1-5,9,ASSYRGPQH
TRBV29-1,TRBJ2-7,10,SVPGQGYEQY
TRBV7-9,TRBJ2-6,14,ASTLGSGVRANVLT
TRBV18,TRBJ1-5,11,ASSLASQQPQH
TRBV3-1/TRBV3-2,TRBJ2-2,13,ASSQGVSGTGELF